Here is one T cell receptor (beta chain) with its context. This sample stems from a study of T cell responses to AZD1222 COVID-19 vaccine. The repertoire was sequenced with immunoSEQ multiplex PCR; TCRdb's copy has only in-frame clones and lacks some. The data hold 180,000 or so clones, with approximately 95% observed a single time. CDR1 is LGHNA, CDR2 YNFKEQ, per germline. V gave up 1 base and J gave up 7 bases, with 22 bases separating them. This CDR3 has 17 residues. This sample comprised peripheral blood, obtained on day 0 of AZD1222 vaccination. The TCR was taken from an adult in good health. V gene TRBV4-2 combines with J gene TRBJ2-5; TRBD2 might be the D (6 bases). CDR3 coding DNA: TGTGCCAGCAGCCAAGTTACTGTTAGGACTGGAGGGATGACCCAGTACTTC. Translated, it gives CASSQVTVRTGGMTQYF.